The table lists the clone carrying this T cell receptor (beta chain) with many counts. Its antigen remains unidentified. No patient had received any treatment before thyroid surgery. Under the authors' procedure: In papillary thyroid cancer, a distant-metastasis classifier was built using CDR3 differences across clinicopathological groups. TCRdb re-called clones from the PCR reads using MiXCR. The V and J calls were determined by TCRdb, not by the authors. The sample lists approximately 30,000 clones; around 17% were seen once. The sample is drawn from a study of metastatic and nonmetastatic thyroid tumors. Study information: Thyroid patients, malignant and benign, had repertoires compared across blood and tumor or nodule tissue. Study conclusions and caveats: Patients with malignant thyroid tumors reportedly had significantly higher TCR beta diversity than those with benign nodules, in blood and tumor.

The CDR3 loop spans 13 amino acids. V lost 5 bases and J lost 8; bases outside the gene matches: 4. The V gene's germline CDR1 is SGHRS and CDR2 YFSETQ. Specimen: blood. The chain employs TRBV5-1 and TRBJ1-4; TRBD1 aligns across 9 bases. This sequence originates from a female donor with papillary thyroid cancer or a benign thyroid nodule (not recorded which). Some clones in this sample may be carry-over from other donors' samples. This CDR3 is CASRRGQGEKLFF. The CDR3 DNA follows: TGCGCCAGCAGACGTGGACAGGGGGAAAAACTGTTTTTT.